This TCR beta chain was identified in a study of blood T cell repertoires in COVID-19. At the level of the study: Samples taken during acute and convalescent COVID-19 were collected in the United States, Italy and Spain. From T cells, B-cell-depleted T cells, or PBMCs came the material, which was cDNA or gDNA.

As handled by the study authors: The authors estimated nucleated cell counts from reference gene primer amplification. Using immunoSEQ multiplex PCR, the repertoire was profiled, and TCRdb retains in-frame clones only, with some absent. V, J and clone size are taken as reported in that table, and D and trimming were inferred from the DNA itself. Of hundreds of thousands of clones in the sample, about 90% were seen once. The CDR3 is 16 amino acids. V was pared by 5 bases and J by 1 base, with 4 bases of the junction left unmatched. Per germline, CDR1 SEHNR and CDR2 FQNEAQ (reference sequence). The TCR was taken from a man between 18 and 29 years old with active or convalescent COVID-19. The sequenced material came from peripheral blood. This chain uses TRBV7-9 with TRBJ2-2; TRBD2 matches 10 bases. CDR3 nucleotides: TGTGCCAGCAGCCCCGGACTAGCGGAGAACACCGGGGAGCTGTTTTTT. This sequence encodes CASSPGLAENTGELFF.